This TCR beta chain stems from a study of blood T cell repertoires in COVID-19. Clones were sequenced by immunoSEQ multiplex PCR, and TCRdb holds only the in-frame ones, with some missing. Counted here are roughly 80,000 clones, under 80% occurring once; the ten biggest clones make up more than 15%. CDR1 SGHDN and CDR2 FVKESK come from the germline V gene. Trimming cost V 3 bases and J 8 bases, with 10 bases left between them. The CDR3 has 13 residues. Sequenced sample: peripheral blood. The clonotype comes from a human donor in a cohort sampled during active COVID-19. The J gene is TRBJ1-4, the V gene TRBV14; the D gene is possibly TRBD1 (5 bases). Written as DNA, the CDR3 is TGTGCCAGCAGCCAGGGGGGTAGGGAAAAACTGTTTTTT. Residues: CASSQGGREKLFF. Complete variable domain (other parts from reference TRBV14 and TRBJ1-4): EAGVTQFPSHSVIEKGQTVTLRCDPISGHDNLYWYRRVMGKEIKFLLHFVKESKQDESGMPNNRFLAERTGGTYSTLKVQPAELEDSGVYFCASSQGGREKLFFGSGTQLSVL.